Listed here is a single TCR beta chain. Assay used: immunoSEQ multiplex PCR; TCRdb lists only in-frame clones, some missing. Of tens of thousands of clones listed, about 85% are singletons. This entry comes from a study of T cell changes during pregnancy in multiple sclerosis. V lost 1 base and J lost 2, with 10 bases in between. This CDR3 has 15 residues. The germline V gene encodes CDR1 SGHTA and CDR2 FQGNSA. This specimen consisted of peripheral blood, obtained before pregnancy. The sequence was obtained from a female donor with multiple sclerosis, enrolled in a pregnancy study. The chain combines TRBV7-2 with TRBJ2-3; TRBD2 might be the D (6 bases). CDR3 DNA: TGTGCCAGCAGCTTAGAGGCGGGATTCACAGATACGCAGTATTTT. Protein sequence: CASSLEAGFTDTQYF.